The clone carrying this T cell receptor beta chain was seen a single time. The data are from a study of blood T cell repertoires in COVID-19. Germline V gives CDR1 SGHRS, CDR2 YFSETQ. The CDR3 runs 16 residues. V dropped 0 bases and J dropped 5; count of bases not matched to a gene: 4. Clones were read by immunoSEQ multiplex PCR, and TCRdb kept only the in-frame ones, dropping some. This table has a few hundred thousand clones, over 75% appearing once. V gene TRBV5-1 combines with J gene TRBJ2-3, with 12 bases aligning to TRBD2. The origin of this receptor is a woman aged 18 to 35 who had recovered from COVID-19. Sample: PBMCs or T cells enriched from blood (not recorded which). This CDR3 reads CASSLVPSGGEDTQYF. In nucleotides, the CDR3 is TGCGCCAGCAGCTTGGTGCCTAGCGGGGGGGAAGATACGCAGTATTTT. The full variable domain, its missing parts supplied by reference TRBV5-1 and TRBJ2-3, is KAGVTQTPRYLIKTRGQQVTLSCSPISGHRSVSWYQQTPGQGLQFLFEYFSETQRNKGNFPGRFSGRQFSNSRSEMNVSTLELGDSALYLCASSLVPSGGEDTQYFGPGTRLTVL.